The 25 T cell receptor beta chains below were found in one sample sequenced in a study of T cell repertoires in cytomegalovirus infection (dated by TCRdb to about 2019). These reads were obtained on an Illumina HiSeq 1500. TCRdb redid the processing of the public reads, applying fastp at Q25 and MiXCR, and retained in-frame beta chains. CDR3 protein sequences are deduplicated, and each keeps its most common genes and DNA. The sample has about 260,000 distinct CDR3 sequences on record, about 13% of them singletons. Of the sample, roughly 8.7% is held by the ten largest clones. Source material: PBMCs. The receptors were gathered from a human donor in good health (CMV status not recorded). Some clones in this sample may be carry-over from other donors' samples.

This clonotype was detected a few times. This chain uses TRBV29-1 with TRBJ1-5, with D possibly TRBD1 on 6 matching bases. In germline, CDR1 is SQVTM, CDR2 ANQGSEA. V was pared by 4 bases and J by 7 bases, with 11 bases between. This CDR3 region has 12 residues. DNA of the CDR3: TGCAGCGTTGGTGGGGGCCGCCAGCCCCAGCATTTT. Translating it yields CSVGGGRQPQHF. Variable domain in full (rest from reference TRBV29-1 and TRBJ1-5): SAVISQKPSRDICQRGTSLTIQCQVDSQVTMMFWYRQQPGQSLTLIATANQGSEATYESGFVIDKFPISRPNLTFSTLTVSNMSPEDSSIYLCSVGGGRQPQHFGDGTRLSIL.

The chain recombines TRBV6-5 with TRBJ2-5, with TRBD2 identical over 10 bases. There are 14 residues in the CDR3. Germline CDR1 reads MNHEY; CDR2 reads SVGAGI. The junction had 4 bases not matched to a gene; V was cut back by 4 bases and J by 5 bases. The CDR3 nucleotides read TGTGCCAGCAGTTCCGGGACTAGCGAGGAGACCCAGTACTTC. Residues: CASSSGTSEETQYF.

This clonotype was observed many times. This chain links TRBV11-1 with TRBJ2-7; TRBD2 matches 10 bases. The ends lost 5 bases at V and 4 bases at J; junction bases unmatched: 8. The CDR3 contains 15 residues. The V gene's germline CDR1 is SGHAT and CDR2 FQDESV (reference sequence). CDR3: CASSVRLAGLYEQYF. In nucleotides, the CDR3 is TGTGCCAGCAGCGTAAGACTAGCGGGCCTTTACGAGCAGTACTTC. Supplemented by reference TRBV11-1 and TRBJ2-7, the full variable domain reads EAEVAQSPRYKITEKSQAVAFWCDPISGHATLYWYRQILGQGPELLVQFQDESVVDDSQLPKDRFSAERLKGVDSTLKIQPAELGDSAMYLCASSVRLAGLYEQYFGPGTRLTVT.

This clonotype was seen repeatedly, ten times or more. The CDR3 here is CASSQGLARTGELFF. In DNA, the CDR3 is TGTGCCAGCAGCCAGGGACTAGCCCGCACCGGGGAGCTGTTTTTT. The genes are TRBV7-2 and TRBJ2-2, with 9 bases fitting TRBD2. This CDR3 comprises 15 residues. Germline lookup yields CDR1 SGHTA and CDR2 FQGNSA. V shed 5 bases, J shed 4 bases, and the junction held 5 bases outside the gene matches.

The gene calls are TRBV6-5 and TRBJ2-3; unclear D gene. The germline V gene encodes CDR1 MNHEY and CDR2 SVGAGI. V lost 4 bases and J 0 bases, leaving 8 bases between the germline ends. The CDR3 contains 14 residues. CDR3 in DNA: TGTGCCAGCAGTTCGGTAGATAGCACAGATACGCAGTATTTT. This sequence encodes CASSSVDSTDTQYF.

This clonotype has at least ten counts. The chain links TRBV7-3 to TRBJ2-3; D not certain. Germline V gene data show CDR1 as SGHTA and CDR2 as FQGTGA. Trimming took off 0 bases at V and 1 base at J, with 8 bases between the two ends. This CDR3 has 15 residues. This CDR3 reads CASSLTPVGTDTQYF. The CDR3, as DNA: TGTGCCAGCAGCTTAACCCCGGTGGGCACAGATACGCAGTATTTT.

This clonotype has at least ten counts. V is TRBV11-1 and J is TRBJ2-1; weak D call: TRBD2 (6 bases). This CDR3 has 15 amino acids. V lost 5 bases and J lost 10, with 21 bases in between. Germline CDR1 is SGHAT and CDR2 is FQDESV (reference sequence). The CDR3 protein is CASSTHGQGGREQFF. CDR3 sequence (DNA): TGTGCCAGCAGCACCCATGGGCAGGGAGGACGCGAGCAGTTCTTC.

Many counts were recorded for this clonotype. The chain combines TRBV7-2 with TRBJ2-2; D is possibly TRBD2 (5 bases). From germline, CDR1 is SGHTA and CDR2 FQGNSA. The CDR3 extends over 16 amino acids. Trimming stripped 2 bases from V and 0 bases from J, with 10 bases between. This chain's CDR3 is CASSLRGNSNTGELFF. As DNA, the CDR3 is TGTGCCAGCAGCTTACGGGGTAACTCGAACACCGGGGAGCTGTTTTTT.

This clonotype was found many times. This rearrangement joins TRBV7-2 to TRBJ2-3, with a weak D call TRBD1 (6 bases). The CDR3 is 15 amino acids. The germline gives CDR1 SGHTA, CDR2 FQGNSA. V was pared by 2 bases and J by 1 base, with 10 bases between. The CDR3 spells CASSLQAGGTDTQYF. CDR3 DNA: TGTGCCAGCAGCTTACAGGCAGGGGGCACAGATACGCAGTATTTT.

With regard to this clonotype: At one end, the junction sequence differs from germline, possibly due to a read error. The chain joins TRBV28 to TRBJ2-4; D is undetermined. Germline V CDR1 and CDR2: MDHEN, SYDVKM. The CDR3 has 14 residues. The CDR3 sequence: CATNGVFPENIQYF. Here the CDR3 DNA reads TGTGCCACTAATGGTGTATTCCCGGAAAACATTCAGTATTTC.

At least ten counts were recorded for this clonotype. J is TRBJ1-2 and V is TRBV7-2; D uncertain. The V end was cut by 0 bases, the J end by 4 bases, with 12 bases between. The CDR3 has 15 residues. Germline assignment: CDR1 SGHTA and CDR2 FQGNSA. The CDR3 here is CASSLADRLLYGYTF. The CDR3 nucleotides are TGTGCCAGCAGCTTAGCGGACCGACTCCTCTATGGCTACACCTTC.

This clonotype was picked up many times. The chain is built from TRBV7-2 and TRBJ1-5, with no clear D. V was cut by 0 bases and J by 4 bases, with 10 bases left in between. Per germline, CDR1 SGHTA and CDR2 FQGNSA. The length of the CDR3 is 15 residues. This CDR3 reads CASSLAQDLNQPQHF. CDR3 sequence (DNA): TGTGCCAGCAGCTTAGCGCAGGACCTTAATCAGCCCCAGCATTTT.

The V call is TRBV10-3, the J call TRBJ1-6; 8 nucleotides match TRBD1. The CDR3 is 15 residues long. J was trimmed by 7 bases and V by 4 bases; bases with no gene match: 6. Germline CDR1 reads ENHRY; CDR2 reads SYGVKD. This CDR3 reads CAISAPTGENSPLHF. CDR3 nucleotide sequence: TGTGCCATCAGTGCCCCGACAGGGGAAAATTCACCCCTCCACTTT.

This clonotype appeared a few times. This rearrangement joins TRBV2 to TRBJ2-1; D not certain. The CDR3 extends over 11 amino acids. V shed 2 bases and J shed 9 bases, with 5 bases lying between them. Germline CDR1 is SNHLY and CDR2 is FYNNEI. CDR3 loop: CASSESLEQFF. Here the CDR3 DNA reads TGTGCCAGCAGTGAAAGTCTTGAGCAGTTCTTC.

This clonotype turned up a few times. The gene calls are TRBV28 and TRBJ2-7; D gene unclear. The CDR3 sequence is 14 residues long. The V gene lost 2 bases and the J gene lost 2 bases, with 10 bases spanning the gap. Germline V gives CDR1 MDHEN, CDR2 SYDVKM. The CDR3 bases are TGTGCCAGCAGTTTAGATGCAGCTACCTACGAGCAGTACTTC. As protein: CASSLDAATYEQYF.

This clonotype was picked up a small number of times. This chain links TRBV19 with TRBJ2-1; tentative D call: TRBD2 (5 bases). Germline V gene data show CDR1 as LNHDA and CDR2 as SQIVND (reference sequence). CDR3 size: 14 residues. Trimming shortened V by 4 bases and J by 3 bases, and 10 bases separated the two germline ends. This CDR3 is CASSNGLFYNEQFF. The CDR3 DNA reads as TGTGCCAGTAGTAACGGACTGTTCTACAATGAGCAGTTCTTC.

This clonotype was detected many times. The genes are TRBV10-3 and TRBJ1-1; no clear D. Germline CDR1 reads ENHRY; CDR2 reads SYGVKD. Trimming removed 2 bases from V and 1 base from J, with 5 bases in between. The CDR3 contains 13 residues. CDR3 sequence: CAISEGENTEAFF. The CDR3 coding sequence is TGTGCCATCAGTGAGGGGGAGAACACTGAAGCTTTCTTT.

This clonotype was counted a single time. This may be a read error: a much more frequent sequence differs by one nucleotide. J is TRBJ2-7 and V is TRBV7-6; 9 nucleotides line up with TRBD2. The CDR3 has 15 amino acids. The germline gives CDR1 SGHVS, CDR2 FNYEAQ. CDR3 sequence reads: CASGLGGLAGNEQYF. As DNA, the CDR3 is TGTGCCAGCGGCTTAGGAGGTCTAGCGGGAAATGAGCAGTACTTC.

This chain uses TRBV19 with TRBJ2-1; 8 bases align to TRBD1. The CDR3 is made up of 18 amino acids. CDR1 and CDR2 from the germline V gene are LNHDA and SQIVND (reference sequence). V shed 3 bases, J shed 2 bases, and the junction held 12 bases outside the gene matches. The CDR3 DNA sequence: TGTGCCAGTAGTATCGAATCTCGACAGGGGAGCACCTACAATGAGCAGTTCTTC. This encodes CASSIESRQGSTYNEQFF.

This clonotype has ten or more counts. The genes are TRBV7-2 and TRBJ2-1, with D perhaps being TRBD1 or TRBD2 (5 bases each). Per the germline V gene, CDR1 is SGHTA and CDR2 is FQGNSA. Deletions cut 5 bases from V and 6 bases from J, with 17 bases between. This CDR3 is built from 15 residues. The DNA for the CDR3 is TGTGCCAGCAGCCGAAATCCGGGACCCACCAATGAGCAGTTCTTC. It encodes CASSRNPGPTNEQFF.

V gene TRBV5-4 combines with J gene TRBJ2-7; the D call may be TRBD1 or TRBD2 (6 bases each). Per the germline V gene, CDR1 is SGHNT and CDR2 is YYREEE (reference sequence). The V end was cut by 0 bases, the J end by 2 bases, with 12 bases between. This CDR3 comprises 15 residues. CDR3 in amino acids: CASSLGPGEAYEQYF. Here the CDR3 DNA reads TGTGCCAGCAGCTTGGGTCCAGGGGAGGCCTACGAGCAGTACTTC.

V and J are TRBV20-1 and TRBJ1-3; D is undetermined. Germline V lookup: CDR1 DFQATT, CDR2 SNEGSKA (reference sequence). CDR3 length: 16 residues. Trimming took off 0 bases at V and 0 bases at J, with 12 bases between the two ends. This CDR3 is CSARDPGFFSGNTIYF. The CDR3 DNA is TGCAGTGCTAGAGATCCGGGGTTCTTCTCTGGAAACACCATATATTTT.

This clonotype was found once. The chain is built from TRBV10-3 and TRBJ2-5, with D tentatively TRBD2 (6 bases). The germline V and J ends were trimmed by 6 bases and 5 bases, with 10 bases remaining between them. The germline V gene encodes CDR1 ENHRY and CDR2 SYGVKD. The CDR3 runs to 12 residues. The CDR3 is CAIRGLLETQYF. CDR3 in DNA: TGTGCCATCAGGGGACTGTTGGAGACCCAGTACTTC.

The gene calls are TRBV5-4 and TRBJ2-5; a possible D gene is TRBD1 (5 bases). Germline CDR1 is SGHNT and CDR2 is YYREEE (reference sequence). The V end lost 1 base, the J end lost 5 bases, and 15 bases lay between the germline ends. CDR3 length: 15 residues. This CDR3 is CASSLISGPVETQYF. The DNA of the CDR3 is TGTGCCAGCAGCTTGATATCAGGGCCGGTGGAGACCCAGTACTTC.

This clonotype appeared many times. The rearrangement joins TRBV11-1 to TRBJ2-1; TRBD1 aligns across 7 bases. Germline CDR1 and CDR2: SGHAT and FQDESV (reference sequence). V was pared by 5 bases and J by 0 bases, with 7 bases of the junction left unmatched. The CDR3 consists of 16 residues. The CDR3 nucleotides are TGTGCCAGCAGCCCCCAACAGGGGCCCTCCTACAATGAGCAGTTCTTC. Encoded protein: CASSPQQGPSYNEQFF.